The 21 T cell receptor beta chains reported below all come from one sample, sequenced in a study of blood T cell repertoires in COVID-19. Only in-frame clones appear in the TCRdb table, and some are missing; sequencing was by immunoSEQ multiplex PCR. The sample contains fewer than 20,000 clones, approximately 90% of which appear only once. The sequenced sample was peripheral blood. All receptors come from an older man with acute or convalescent COVID-19.

The V gene is TRBV6-5, the J gene TRBJ1-2; 8 bases match TRBD1. V lost 2 bases, J lost 8 bases, and 4 bases stayed unmatched. CDR1 MNHEY and CDR2 SVGAGI come from the germline V gene. The CDR3 spans 13 residues. The CDR3 loop is CASSYADRAGYTF. CDR3 nucleotide sequence: TGTGCCAGCAGTTACGCGGACAGGGCCGGCTACACCTTC.

The chain is built from TRBV5-1 and TRBJ2-7; 9 bases fit TRBD2. The trim removed 3 bases at V and 1 base at J, leaving 5 bases unmatched. From germline, CDR1 is SGHRS and CDR2 YFSETQ. The CDR3 covers 15 residues. The CDR3 DNA reads as TGCGCCAGCAGCTCGACTAGCGGCTATTCCTACGAGCAGTACTTC. Protein sequence: CASSSTSGYSYEQYF.

In its sample, this clone was seen once. This chain connects TRBV6-5 to TRBJ1-1; tentative D call: TRBD1 (6 bases). The CDR3 length is 13 residues. The V gene's germline CDR1 is MNHEY and CDR2 SVGAGI. V lost 10 bases and J lost 0, with 12 bases in between. The CDR3 here is CATTDSMNTEAFF. The CDR3 DNA reads as TGTGCCACCACGGACAGTATGAACACTGAAGCTTTCTTT.

V gene TRBV18 combines with J gene TRBJ2-1; 8 nucleotides align to TRBD1. The CDR3 sequence is 16 residues long. Germline CDR1 and CDR2: KGHSH and LQKENI. V was pared by 3 bases and J by 7 bases, with 11 bases of the junction left unmatched. CDR3 coding DNA: TGTGCCAGCTCACCCCGGACAGGGAGGTCGTTGAATGAGCAGTTCTTC. Residues: CASSPRTGRSLNEQFF.

This clone was observed a handful of times. The rearrangement joins TRBV24-1 to TRBJ1-1, with D tentatively TRBD1 (5 bases). This CDR3 spans 14 amino acids. Germline V gene sequence: CDR1 KGHDR, CDR2 SFDVKD. With 8 bases removed from V and 1 base from J, the gap between germline ends came to 13 bases. This CDR3 reads CATTSGQGNTEAFF. The CDR3 DNA reads TGTGCCACCACCTCCGGGCAGGGGAACACTGAAGCTTTCTTT.

V and J are TRBV14 and TRBJ2-3, with D maybe TRBD1 (7 bases). Trimming removed 4 bases from V and 0 bases from J, with 11 bases in between. Germline V CDR1 and CDR2: SGHDN, FVKESK. This CDR3 has 15 amino acids. For the CDR3, the DNA is TGTGCCAGCAGCCTACAGGGGACTAGCACAGATACGCAGTATTTT. Amino acid sequence: CASSLQGTSTDTQYF.

This chain links TRBV15 with TRBJ2-7; a possible D gene is TRBD1 (6 bases). Trimming stripped 0 bases from V and 6 bases from J, with 12 bases between. Germline CDR1 reads LNHNV; CDR2 reads YYDKDF (reference sequence). The CDR3 extends over 14 amino acids. The CDR3 reads CATSRDVGAGEQYF. The CDR3 bases are TGTGCCACCAGCAGAGATGTGGGGGCGGGCGAGCAGTACTTC. The full variable domain, completed using reference TRBV15 and TRBJ2-7, is DAMVIQNPRYQVTQFGKPVTLSCSQTLNHNVMYWYQQKSSQAPKLLFHYYDKDFNNEADTPDNFQSRRPNTSFCFLDIRSPGLGDTAMYLCATSRDVGAGEQYFGPGTRLTVT.

The rearrangement links TRBV12-5 to TRBJ2-7; perhaps TRBD2 as D (6 bases). Germline CDR1 is LGHNT and CDR2 is FRNRAP. The germline V and J ends were trimmed by 6 bases and 3 bases, with 12 bases remaining between them. CDR3 length: 13 residues. CDR3 amino acids: CASGVAEDYEQYF. CDR3 coding DNA: TGTGCTAGTGGGGTAGCGGAGGACTACGAGCAGTACTTC.

This clone was observed a single time. The chain uses TRBV18 and TRBJ1-2; 8 bases match TRBD1. The CDR3 covers 13 residues. The junction had 4 bases not matched to a gene; V was cut back by 6 bases and J by 4 bases. The V gene's germline CDR1 is KGHSH and CDR2 LQKENI. CDR3 sequence (DNA): TGTGCCAGCTCCGGGACAGGAGCCTATGGCTACACCTTC. This gives the protein CASSGTGAYGYTF.

The chain has TRBV5-6 and TRBJ1-5; the D is unclear. The V gene's germline CDR1 is SGHDT and CDR2 YYEEEE. The CDR3 covers 17 residues. Trimming pared 1 base from V and 1 base from J, leaving 15 bases between. CDR3 loop: CASSLMKSGPSNQPQHF. CDR3 bases: TGTGCCAGCAGCTTGATGAAAAGCGGCCCCAGCAATCAGCCCCAGCATTTT.

The chain has TRBV5-1 and TRBJ2-3; TRBD2 matches at 7 bases. The CDR3 extends over 14 amino acids. Per the germline V gene, CDR1 is SGHRS and CDR2 is YFSETQ. V dropped 4 bases and J dropped 4; count of bases not matched to a gene: 6. CDR3 coding DNA: TGCGCCAGCAGCATTAACGGGGGGTCAGATACGCAGTATTTT. Protein product: CASSINGGSDTQYF.

The chain uses TRBV25-1 and TRBJ1-2, with D possibly being TRBD1 (6 bases). The CDR3 spans 14 residues. The germline CDR1 and CDR2 sequences are MGHDK and SYGVNS. The V end was cut by 4 bases, the J end by 7 bases, with 16 bases between. CDR3 bases: TGTGCCAGCAGTGCCCCGGGGGGGGCGGGTGGCTACACCTTC. The encoded protein is CASSAPGGAGGYTF.

The V and J genes are TRBV7-9 and TRBJ1-2; D not resolved. The CDR3 is made up of 12 amino acids. Trimming removed 3 bases at V and 6 bases at J, with 8 bases between. Germline assignment: CDR1 SEHNR and CDR2 FQNEAQ (reference sequence). The chain's CDR3 is CASSFTTDGYTF. Here the CDR3 DNA reads TGTGCCAGCAGCTTTACTACTGATGGCTACACCTTC.

The sample holds a few counts of this clone. The rearrangement uses TRBV19 and TRBJ2-2, with TRBD1 matching 7 bases. The CDR3 covers 14 residues. Trimming at V came to 7 bases and at J to 4 bases, leaving 6 bases not matched to a gene. The germline V gene has CDR1 LNHDA and CDR2 SQIVND (reference sequence). CDR3 sequence reads: CASTSGGGTGELFF. The DNA of the CDR3 is TGTGCCAGTACTTCAGGGGGTGGCACCGGGGAGCTGTTTTTT.

This sequence joins TRBV3-1 (or the pseudogene TRBV3-2) and TRBJ1-1; a possible D gene is TRBD1 (6 bases). Germline CDR1 LGHDT, CDR2 YNNKEL (reference sequence). Between the trimmed V and J ends, which lost 0 bases and 5 bases, there was a span of 7 bases. The CDR3 consists of 13 residues. CDR3 protein: CASSQEQGTEAFF. The CDR3 DNA follows: TGTGCCAGCAGCCAAGAACAGGGAACTGAAGCTTTCTTT.

The chain recombines TRBV28 with TRBJ1-5; D is unresolved. Germline V gives CDR1 MDHEN, CDR2 SYDVKM. The CDR3 spans 12 residues. The CDR3: CAGGRAAQPQHF. The CDR3 DNA reads TGTGCAGGAGGGAGGGCCGCTCAGCCCCAGCATTTT.

This clone was found a few times. This rearrangement joins TRBV28 to TRBJ1-5; tentative D call: TRBD1 (6 bases). Trimming pared 6 bases from V and 1 base from J, leaving 19 bases between. Looked up from germline, CDR1 is MDHEN and CDR2 is SYDVKM. The CDR3 has 17 residues. The CDR3 loop is CASRPPLPRGSNQPQHF. CDR3 DNA sequence: TGTGCCAGCAGGCCTCCTCTCCCCAGGGGAAGCAATCAGCCCCAGCATTTT. The full variable domain, its missing parts supplied by reference TRBV28 and TRBJ1-5, is DVKVTQSSRYLVKRTGEKVFLECVQDMDHENMFWYRQDPGLGLRLIYFSYDVKMKEKGDIPEGYSVSREKKERFSLILESASTNQTSMYLCASRPPLPRGSNQPQHFGDGTRLSIL.

There are a few counts of this clone. The rearrangement uses TRBV5-1 and TRBJ1-1; D remains ambiguous. Germline CDR1 SGHRS, CDR2 YFSETQ. The V gene lost 3 bases and the J gene lost 7 bases, with 19 bases spanning the gap. The CDR3 sequence is 15 residues long. CDR3 in DNA: TGCGCCAGCAGCTACCGGGTCCTAGGGAGGAATGAAGCTTTCTTT. Amino acid sequence: CASSYRVLGRNEAFF.

This chain uses TRBV3-1 (or the pseudogene TRBV3-2) with TRBJ1-5, with D tentatively TRBD1 (6 bases). The V gene's germline CDR1 is LGHDT and CDR2 YNNKEL (reference sequence). CDR3 length equals 14 residues. Trimming cost V 2 bases and J 3 bases, with 8 bases left between them. CDR3 loop: CASSQTGTNQPQHF. CDR3 DNA sequence: TGTGCCAGCAGCCAAACAGGGACCAATCAGCCCCAGCATTTT.

This chain joins TRBV12-3 or TRBV12-4 and TRBJ1-1; D is unresolved. Trimming stripped 3 bases from V and 8 bases from J, with 13 bases between. This CDR3 is 13 amino acids long. The CDR3 spells CASSFRGPLEAFF. As DNA, the CDR3 is TGTGCCAGCAGTTTTCGAGGGCCCCTAGAAGCTTTCTTT.

This chain connects TRBV11-2 to TRBJ1-6; a possible D gene is TRBD1 (6 bases). The CDR3 length is 14 residues. The germline V gene has CDR1 SGHAT and CDR2 FQNNGV. V gave up 4 bases and J gave up 5 bases, with 9 bases separating them. In nucleotides, the CDR3 is TGTGCCAGCAGCTATCGACAGGATAATTCACCCCTCCACTTT. Residues: CASSYRQDNSPLHF.